What follows is one T cell receptor (beta chain) and its context. Its matching antigen is unknown. The data belong to a study of tissue T cells after allogeneic stem cell transplantation. Overall study: Several lines of graft-versus-host disease therapy were given to all patients, all with gastrointestinal involvement. Viable blood and marrow gave sorted CD3+ T cells if numbers allowed. Pre-transplant PBMCs were recipient-derived, available from five or six GVHD patients.

V shed 0 bases and J shed 7 bases, with 11 bases lying between them. There are 14 residues in the CDR3. CDR1 and CDR2 from the germline V gene are SGHRS and YFSETQ. Findings of the study overall: Tissue-detected TCR repertoire was only partly captured by blood and spleen T cells.

Only in-frame clones appear in the TCRdb table, and some are missing; sequencing was by immunoSEQ multiplex PCR. The sample has 25,000 to 30,000 clones; roughly 87% are singletons. The receptor comes from a woman aged 18 to 55 who later had graft-versus-host disease after an allogeneic stem cell transplant. The specimen comprised blood, sampled before transplantation. V and J are TRBV5-1 and TRBJ2-1; TRBD1 might be the D (5 bases). CDR3 amino acids: CASSLGQGKNEQFF. In DNA, the CDR3 is TGCGCCAGCAGCTTGGGGCAGGGCAAGAATGAGCAGTTCTTC.